The TCR beta chain described here comes from a study of cytomegalovirus exposure and HLA in healthy donors. The PCR employed 60 Vbeta primers together with 13 Jbeta primers. Data came from immunoSEQ multiplex PCR; TCRdb stores just in-frame clones and leaves some out. The sample contains about 140,000 clones, 73% of which appear only once. The germline gives CDR1 MNHNS, CDR2 SASEGT. CDR3 length equals 15 residues. V lost 1 base, J lost 8 bases, and 17 bases lay in between. The clonotype was recovered from a human donor in good health. The sequencing sample was made of PBMCs. J is TRBJ1-2 and V is TRBV6-1; D is possibly TRBD1 (6 bases). The CDR3 loop is CASSEEGGRVGGYTF. The CDR3 DNA follows: TGTGCCAGCAGTGAAGAGGGGGGGAGGGTTGGGGGCTACACCTTC.